Listed here are 4 T cell receptor beta chains from one sample, sequenced in a study of shared clonotypes between healthy human individuals. The repertoire was sequenced with immunoSEQ multiplex PCR; TCRdb's copy has only in-frame clones and lacks some. The data show 2 million to 3 million clones, roughly 93% seen once. Material for sequencing was naive CD4+ T cells from PBMCs. The subset was: CD45RA+ positively selected. The source is a man between 18 and 29 years old in good health. Some clones in this sample may be carry-over from other donors' samples.

This chain joins TRBV19 and TRBJ2-5; D is unclear. Germline-derived CDR1 and CDR2 are LNHDA and SQIVND (reference sequence). CDR3 length equals 18 residues. The germline V and J ends were trimmed by 0 bases and 1 base, with 18 bases remaining between them. This CDR3 is CASSIDRGRGFSQETQYF. The CDR3 DNA reads as TGTGCCAGTAGTATAGATCGAGGAAGAGGATTCAGCCAAGAGACCCAGTACTTC.

The V and J genes are TRBV6-7 and TRBJ1-2, with 7 bases lining up with TRBD1. TRBV6-7 is an ORF, with its function uncertain. CDR3 size: 13 residues. V dropped 7 bases and J dropped 8; count of bases not matched to a gene: 10. CDR3 bases: TGTGCCAGCACCACAACAGGGGTAGAGGGCTACACCTTC. Translating gives CASTTTGVEGYTF.

This clone was found once. The rearrangement joins TRBV25-1 to TRBJ2-3; D may be TRBD1 or TRBD2 (5 bases each). The CDR3 has 14 amino acids. Germline CDR1 reads MGHDK; CDR2 reads SYGVNS. V was clipped by 9 bases and J by 9 bases, with 22 bases between them. CDR3 region: CASRGPRDDGTQYF. DNA of the CDR3: TGTGCCAGTCGGGGACCTCGGGACGACGGGACGCAGTATTTT. Filled out from reference TRBV25-1 and TRBJ2-3, the complete variable domain reads EADIYQTPRYLVIGTGKKITLECSQTMGHDKMYWYQQDPGMELHLIHYSYGVNSTEKGDLSSESTVSRIRTEHFPLTLESARPSHTSQYLCASRGPRDDGTQYFGPGTRLTVL.

Worth noting for this clone: In the same sample, other DNA sequences code for this CDR3. This sequence joins TRBV5-1 and TRBJ1-5, with D unclear. Germline V CDR1 and CDR2: SGHRS, YFSETQ. V lost 4 bases, J lost 4 bases, and 9 bases lay in between. CDR3 size: 13 residues. CDR3 bases: TGCGCCAGCAGCCCGGAATCTAATCAGCCCCAGCATTTT. The encoded protein is CASSPESNQPQHF.